The entry below describes one T cell receptor (beta chain). The target of this receptor is not known. It may be a read error: a sequence one base away is much more abundant. The germline V gene (reference sequence) gives CDR1 as LNHDA and CDR2 as SQIVND. From the cysteine through the phenylalanine, the CDR3 covers 16 amino acids. CDR3 DNA only is kept here, 48 bases in frame from base 1. According to the study, the label for this sample's time point signals: newly diagnosed GD, antithyroid drugs for less than 3 months. RNA was extracted from PBMCs in TRIzol for both TCR sequencing and RNA sequencing. The diagnosis of Graves' disease was made according to American Thyroid Association guidelines. Recruitment of patients was carried out at an endocrinology department in Xi'an, China. Each patient gave roughly 10 milliliters of peripheral blood, collected in an EDTA anticoagulant tube. Ficoll Paque Plus density gradient separation was used to isolate PBMCs, and no further T cell sorting was performed. RNA quality was checked with an Agilent 2100 Bioanalyzer and agarose gel, and concentration with a NanoDrop 2000.

This sample is part of a study of regulatory T cells in long-lasting Graves disease (dated by TCRdb to about 2021). Regarding the study in general: Patients with newly diagnosed Graves' disease had been on antithyroid drugs for under 3 months. This study used TCR sequencing and RNA sequencing of peripheral blood to compare persistent Graves' disease patients against newly diagnosed Graves' disease patients. The study took place in China and was registered as a clinical trial. A total of some 33 samples were covered by TCR sequencing, comprising approximately 13 persistent and roughly 20 newly diagnosed Graves' disease patients. The paper as a whole reports these results and caveats: Only peripheral blood was studied, because thyroid tissue, the primary lesion, was inaccessible. More public clonotypes were shared among persistent patients (under 3,000) than among newly diagnosed patients (roughly 1,000). The authors acknowledged the small sample size as a limitation that may reduce accuracy. Only the TCR beta chain was sequenced and analyzed. TRBV28, TRBJ1-2 and TRBJ2-5 were preferentially used in persistent disease, while TRBV20-1 and TRBJ2-1 were favored in newly diagnosed disease. Persistent Graves' disease patients showed lower TCR Shannon entropy and fewer highly expanded clones than newly diagnosed patients, suggesting clonal expansion.

The library came from multiplex PCR. Reads for this sample came from an Illumina HiSeq 4000. TCR beta libraries were built with iRepertoire HTBI primers and Arm-PCR amplification of CDR3 regions. PCR products were gel purified before sequencing. Processing in the source paper ran as follows. A total of 60 to 80 TRBV and some 15 TRBJ segments were identified across samples and were used for gene usage analysis of CDR3 amino acid clonotypes. Filtered high-quality paired reads were merged into contigs using COPE and FqMerger. BLAST was used to align contigs to the IMGT TRBV, TRBD and TRBJ reference genes, and CDR3 was defined following IMGT. Highly expanded clones were defined as clonotypes with a frequency above 0.1%. Shannon entropy served as the measure of repertoire diversity, while the Gini coefficient captured V-J evenness. Clonotypes shared by more than one individual were considered public. TCRdb took the public reads, trimmed them with fastp at Q25, ran MiXCR for clone calling and kept in-frame beta chains. For every CDR3 protein sequence, its rows merge into one entry that carries the most common genes and DNA. None of the V and J calls come from the authors' own analysis; TCRdb made them. For this sample there are about 540,000 distinct CDR3 sequences; 13% appear just once. The leading ten clones occupy roughly a tenth of the sample.

The same sample was also studied in work on T cells in Graves' hyperthyroidism and ophthalmopathy. The second study also describes: Stable Graves' hyperthyroidism was defined as the absence of progression to ophthalmopathy over 18 months of follow-up. Hyperthyroidism patients were newly diagnosed, had a disease duration of under 2 months, and were aged 18 to 65 years. The study excluded patients with uncontrolled infections, other autoimmune diseases, pregnancy or lactation. Clinical symptoms, serum thyroxine and TRAb, thyroid ultrasound, and orbital computed tomography formed the basis for the diagnoses. The TCR CDR3 was subjected to a first round of RT-PCR using the HTBI primer set and the Qiagen OneStep RT-PCR kit. Most expanded thyroid clonotypes (frequency above 0.001) were also detected in blood, suggesting blood repertoires may reflect thyroid immune responses. A 13 V-J signature model separated ophthalmopathy from stable hyperthyroidism, with approximately 87% sensitivity and roughly 84% specificity in cross-validation and 80%/75% in testing. In validation, the model predicted progression to ophthalmopathy with 60% to 71% sensitivity and 72% to 75% specificity, a median of 6.5 months before onset. To identify TCR V-J signatures that set the groups apart, the researchers used a discovery cohort of 100 or so patients, made up of 40 to 45 with Graves' ophthalmopathy and some 60 with stable Graves' hyperthyroidism. Prospective prediction of ophthalmopathy was tested in an independent validation cohort consisting of 18 to 20 hyperthyroidism patients and approximately 16 patients who later progressed to ophthalmopathy. The roughly 94 discovery patients were randomly divided into training and test sets at a 7:3 ratio. In addition, the study compared T-cell repertoires in thyroid tissue and in blood from several Graves' hyperthyroidism patients. Once sampling was done, hyperthyroidism patients were given methimazole at a starting dose of 30 mg daily, whereas ophthalmopathy patients were given high-dose intravenous methylprednisolone. The libraries were constructed in a second round of multiplex PCR and then size-selected and purified. Libraries were sequenced paired-end with 100 bp reads on an Illumina HiSeq2000. SOAPnuke was used to process the raw data, removing reads that contained adapters or uncalled bases, had a mean Phred below 15, or lacked an exact match to the constant primer or identifier. COPE v1.2.5 was used to merge high-quality paired reads, and clonotypes were defined as unique nucleotide sequences. MiTCR v1.1 was used to align clonotypes to the IMGT TRBV, TRBD and TRBJ reference segments. Only V-J combinations with frequency above 0.0001, covering about 99% of repertoires, were analysed. A TCS score was defined as the ratio of F50 (clonal expansion) to E x V (chaos), with BLOSUM62-based TCRdist applied between CDR3 peptides within each V-J. Welch's t-statistics and random forest reduced 450 to 600 V-J features to 13, which were used in a naive Bayes classifier (R e1071). Sample size was not statistically predetermined, and investigators were not blinded to group allocation. According to the paper, TCR Vbeta CDR3 sequencing was carried out on about 140 peripheral blood samples, which came from about 45 ophthalmopathy, around 74 hyperthyroidism and some 17 progressor patients.

This receptor was obtained from a man between 25 and 39 years old with Graves disease. Donor details come from another sample of the same person, matched by shared clones. The chain is assembled from TRBV19 and TRBJ1-5; 8 bases in the middle match TRBD1. The material sequenced was peripheral blood mononuclear cells (PBMCs), taken at new diagnosis, from a patient treated with antithyroid drugs. In nucleotides, the sequence is TGTGCCAGTAGTGCCACAGGGGGTCTGACGGGCCAGCTCCAGCATTTT. Translated, this is CASSATGGLTGQLQHF.